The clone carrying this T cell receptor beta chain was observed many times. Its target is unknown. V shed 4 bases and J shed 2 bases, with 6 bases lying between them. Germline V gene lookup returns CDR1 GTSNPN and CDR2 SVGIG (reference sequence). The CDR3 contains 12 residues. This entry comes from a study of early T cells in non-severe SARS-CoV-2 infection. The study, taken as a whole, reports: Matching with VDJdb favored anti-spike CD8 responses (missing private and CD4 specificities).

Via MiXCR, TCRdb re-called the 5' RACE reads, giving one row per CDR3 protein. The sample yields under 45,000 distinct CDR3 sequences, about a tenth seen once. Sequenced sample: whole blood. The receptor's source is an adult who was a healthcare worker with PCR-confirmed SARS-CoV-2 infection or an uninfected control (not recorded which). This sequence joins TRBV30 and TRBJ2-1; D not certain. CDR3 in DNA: TGTGCCTGGAATCACCCCTACAATGAGCAGTTCTTC. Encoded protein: CAWNHPYNEQFF.